This T cell receptor (beta chain) originates from a study of T cell changes during pregnancy in multiple sclerosis. The CDR3 length is 14 residues. CDR1 is LGHNA, CDR2 YSLEER, per germline. J gave up 6 bases and V 1 base, and 5 bases lay outside the gene matches. Generated by immunoSEQ multiplex PCR, the TCRdb table keeps only in-frame clones and is missing some. The repertoire holds tens of thousands of clones, with roughly 90% as singletons. The source is a female donor with multiple sclerosis, enrolled in a pregnancy study. This material consisted of CD8+ T cells from peripheral blood mononuclear cells, taken in the third trimester of pregnancy. This sequence joins TRBV4-3 and TRBJ2-7, with TRBD1 matching 8 bases. The CDR3 here is CASSQGQGYGEQYF. The CDR3 bases are TGCGCCAGCAGCCAAGGACAGGGGTACGGCGAGCAGTACTTC.